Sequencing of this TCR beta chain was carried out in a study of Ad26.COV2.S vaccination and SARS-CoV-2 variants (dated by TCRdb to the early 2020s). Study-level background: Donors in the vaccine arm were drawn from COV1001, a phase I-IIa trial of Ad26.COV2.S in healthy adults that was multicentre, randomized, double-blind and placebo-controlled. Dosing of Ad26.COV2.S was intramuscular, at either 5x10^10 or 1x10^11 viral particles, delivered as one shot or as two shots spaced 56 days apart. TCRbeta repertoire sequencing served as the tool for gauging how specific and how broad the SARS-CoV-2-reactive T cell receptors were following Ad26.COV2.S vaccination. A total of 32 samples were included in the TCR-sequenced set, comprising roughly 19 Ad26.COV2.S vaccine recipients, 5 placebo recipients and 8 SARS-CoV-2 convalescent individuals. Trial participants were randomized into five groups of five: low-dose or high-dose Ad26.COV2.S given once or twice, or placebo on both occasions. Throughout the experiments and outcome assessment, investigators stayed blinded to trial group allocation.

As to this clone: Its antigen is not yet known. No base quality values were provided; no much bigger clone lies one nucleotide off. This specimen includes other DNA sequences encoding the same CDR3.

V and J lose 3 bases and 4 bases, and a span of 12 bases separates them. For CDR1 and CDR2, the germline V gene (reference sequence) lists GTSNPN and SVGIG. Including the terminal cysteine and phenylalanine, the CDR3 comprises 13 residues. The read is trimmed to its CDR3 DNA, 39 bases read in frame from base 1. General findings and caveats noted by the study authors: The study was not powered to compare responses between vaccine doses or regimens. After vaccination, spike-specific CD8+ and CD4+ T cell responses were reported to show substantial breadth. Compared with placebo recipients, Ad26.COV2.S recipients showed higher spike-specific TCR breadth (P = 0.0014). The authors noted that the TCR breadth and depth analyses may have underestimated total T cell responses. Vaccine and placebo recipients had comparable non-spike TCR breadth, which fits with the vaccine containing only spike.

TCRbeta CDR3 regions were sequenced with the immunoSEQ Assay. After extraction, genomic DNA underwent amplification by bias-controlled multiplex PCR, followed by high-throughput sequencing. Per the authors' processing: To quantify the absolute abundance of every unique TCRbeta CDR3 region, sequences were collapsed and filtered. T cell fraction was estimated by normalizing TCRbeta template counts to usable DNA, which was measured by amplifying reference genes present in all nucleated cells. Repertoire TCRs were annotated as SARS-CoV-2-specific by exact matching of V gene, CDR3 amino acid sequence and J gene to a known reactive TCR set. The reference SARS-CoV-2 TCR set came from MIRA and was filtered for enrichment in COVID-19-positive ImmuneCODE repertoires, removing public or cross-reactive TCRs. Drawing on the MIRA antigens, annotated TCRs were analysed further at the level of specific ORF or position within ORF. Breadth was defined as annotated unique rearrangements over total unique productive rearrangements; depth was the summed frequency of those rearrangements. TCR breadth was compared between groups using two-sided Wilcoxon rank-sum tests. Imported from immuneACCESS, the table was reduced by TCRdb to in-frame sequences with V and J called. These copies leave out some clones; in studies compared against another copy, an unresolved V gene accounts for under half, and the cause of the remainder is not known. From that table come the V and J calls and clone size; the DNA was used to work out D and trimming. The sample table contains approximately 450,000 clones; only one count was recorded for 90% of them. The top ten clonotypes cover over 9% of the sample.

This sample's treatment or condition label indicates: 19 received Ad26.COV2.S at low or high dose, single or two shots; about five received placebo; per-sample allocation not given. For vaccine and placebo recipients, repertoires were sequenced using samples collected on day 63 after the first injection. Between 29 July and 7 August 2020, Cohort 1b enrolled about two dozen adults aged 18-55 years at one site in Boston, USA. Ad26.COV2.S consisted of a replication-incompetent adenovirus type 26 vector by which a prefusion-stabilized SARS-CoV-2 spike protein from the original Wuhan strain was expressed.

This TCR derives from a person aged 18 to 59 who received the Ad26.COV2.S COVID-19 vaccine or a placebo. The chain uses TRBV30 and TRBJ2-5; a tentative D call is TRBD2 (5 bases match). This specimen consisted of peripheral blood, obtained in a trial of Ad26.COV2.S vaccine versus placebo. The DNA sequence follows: TGTGCCTGGAGCGTCGGCGGAGGAGAGACCCAGTACTTC. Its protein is CAWSVGGGETQYF.